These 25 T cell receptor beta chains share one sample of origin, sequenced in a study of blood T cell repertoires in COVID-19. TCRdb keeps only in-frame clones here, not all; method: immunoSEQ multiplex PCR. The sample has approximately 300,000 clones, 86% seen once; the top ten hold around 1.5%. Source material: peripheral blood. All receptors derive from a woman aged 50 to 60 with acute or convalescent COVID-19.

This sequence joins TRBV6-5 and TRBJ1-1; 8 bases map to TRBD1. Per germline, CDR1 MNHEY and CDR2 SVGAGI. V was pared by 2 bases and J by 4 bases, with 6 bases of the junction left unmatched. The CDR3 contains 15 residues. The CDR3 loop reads CASSYVAGGFTEAFF. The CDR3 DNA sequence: TGTGCCAGCAGTTACGTGGCAGGGGGCTTCACTGAAGCTTTCTTT.

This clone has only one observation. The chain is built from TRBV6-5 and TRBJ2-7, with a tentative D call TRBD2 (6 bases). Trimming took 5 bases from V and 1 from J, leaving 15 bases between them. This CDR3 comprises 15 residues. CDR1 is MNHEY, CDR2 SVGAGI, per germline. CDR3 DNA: TGTGCCAGCAGTCCGCTAGCGACTGATTCCTACGAGCAGTACTTC. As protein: CASSPLATDSYEQYF.

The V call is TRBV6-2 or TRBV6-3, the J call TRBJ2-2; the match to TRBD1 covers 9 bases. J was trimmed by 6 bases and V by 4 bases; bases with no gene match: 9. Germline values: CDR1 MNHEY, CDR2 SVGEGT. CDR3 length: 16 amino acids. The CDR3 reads CASSLVRDRAAGELFF. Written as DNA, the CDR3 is TGTGCCAGCAGTTTAGTCCGGGACAGGGCCGCCGGGGAGCTGTTTTTT.

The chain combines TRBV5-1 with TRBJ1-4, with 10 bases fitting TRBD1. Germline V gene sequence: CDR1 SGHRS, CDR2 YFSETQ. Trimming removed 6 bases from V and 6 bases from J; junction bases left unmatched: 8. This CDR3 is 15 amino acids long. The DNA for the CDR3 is TGCGCCAGCACCCCGACAGGGGGCGAGGATGAAAAACTGTTTTTT. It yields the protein CASTPTGGEDEKLFF.

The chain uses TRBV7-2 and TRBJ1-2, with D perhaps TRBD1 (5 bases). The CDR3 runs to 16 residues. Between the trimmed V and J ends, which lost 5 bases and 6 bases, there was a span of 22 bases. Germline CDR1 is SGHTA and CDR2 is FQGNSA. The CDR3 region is CASSPRTKNIVDGYTF. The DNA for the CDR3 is TGTGCCAGCAGCCCACGGACAAAAAATATTGTCGATGGCTACACCTTC.

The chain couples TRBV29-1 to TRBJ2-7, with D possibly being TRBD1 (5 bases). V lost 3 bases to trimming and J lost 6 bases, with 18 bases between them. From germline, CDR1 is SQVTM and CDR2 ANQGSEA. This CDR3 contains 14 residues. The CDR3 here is CSVEEVTGRGEQYF. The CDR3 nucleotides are TGCAGCGTTGAGGAAGTTACAGGCCGAGGCGAGCAGTACTTC.

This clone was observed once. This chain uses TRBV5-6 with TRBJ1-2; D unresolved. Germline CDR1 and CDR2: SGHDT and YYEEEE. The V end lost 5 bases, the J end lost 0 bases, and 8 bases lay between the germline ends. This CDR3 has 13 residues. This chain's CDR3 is CASRGGTNYGYTF. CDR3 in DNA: TGTGCCAGCAGGGGAGGAACTAACTATGGCTACACCTTC.

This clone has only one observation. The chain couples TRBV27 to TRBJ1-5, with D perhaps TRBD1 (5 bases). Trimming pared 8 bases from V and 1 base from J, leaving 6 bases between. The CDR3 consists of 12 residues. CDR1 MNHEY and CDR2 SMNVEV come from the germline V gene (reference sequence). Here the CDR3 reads CASRTSNQPQHF. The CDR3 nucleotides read TGTGCCAGCCGGACAAGCAATCAGCCCCAGCATTTT.

CDR3 amino acids: CSVEEGQGAHGYTF. The CDR3 region has the DNA TGCAGCGTTGAAGAAGGACAGGGGGCCCATGGCTACACCTTC. The chain combines TRBV29-1 with TRBJ1-2, with TRBD1 matching over 11 bases. The CDR3 contains 14 residues. Germline V gene sequence: CDR1 SQVTM, CDR2 ANQGSEA. The V segment lost 0 bases and the J segment 6 bases; nucleotides outside the gene matches: 3.

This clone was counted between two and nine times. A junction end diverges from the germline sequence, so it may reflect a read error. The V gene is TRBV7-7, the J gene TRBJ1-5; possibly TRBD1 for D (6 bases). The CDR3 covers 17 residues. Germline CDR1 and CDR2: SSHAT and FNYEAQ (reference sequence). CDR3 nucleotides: TGTGCTAGCAGCTTAGCGCTGGGACACCCAAGGAATCAGCCCCAGCATTTT. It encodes CASSLALGHPRNQPQHF.

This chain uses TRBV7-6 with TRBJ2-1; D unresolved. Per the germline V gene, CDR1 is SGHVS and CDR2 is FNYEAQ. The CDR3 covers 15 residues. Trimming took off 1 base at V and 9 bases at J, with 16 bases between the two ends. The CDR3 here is CASSLDVSPPGEQFF. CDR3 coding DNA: TGTGCCAGCAGCTTAGATGTCTCCCCTCCGGGTGAGCAGTTCTTC.

The chain's CDR3 is CAWRAYNEKLFF. As DNA, the CDR3 is TGTGCCTGGAGGGCATATAATGAAAAACTGTTTTTT. V and J are TRBV30 and TRBJ1-4; D not certain. V lost 3 bases and J lost 4, with 6 bases in between. Germline V CDR1 and CDR2: GTSNPN, SVGIG (reference sequence). CDR3 size: 12 residues.

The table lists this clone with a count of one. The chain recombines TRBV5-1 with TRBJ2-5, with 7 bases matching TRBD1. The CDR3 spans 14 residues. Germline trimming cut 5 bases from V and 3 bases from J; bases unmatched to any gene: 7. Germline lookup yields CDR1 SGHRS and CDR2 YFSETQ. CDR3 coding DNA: TGCGCCAGCAGTCTAGTAACAGGGGAAGAGACCCAGTACTTC. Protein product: CASSLVTGEETQYF.

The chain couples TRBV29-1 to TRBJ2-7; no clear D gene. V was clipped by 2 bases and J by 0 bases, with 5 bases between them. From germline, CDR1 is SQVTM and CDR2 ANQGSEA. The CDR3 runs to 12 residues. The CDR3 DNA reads TGCAGCGTTGAAACAGCCTCCTACGAGCAGTACTTC. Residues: CSVETASYEQYF.

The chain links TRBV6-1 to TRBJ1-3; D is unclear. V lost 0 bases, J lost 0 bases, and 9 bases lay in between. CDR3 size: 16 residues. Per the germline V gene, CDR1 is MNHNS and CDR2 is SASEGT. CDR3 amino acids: CASSEAVGFSGNTIYF. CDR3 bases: TGTGCCAGCAGTGAAGCGGTCGGGTTCTCTGGAAACACCATATATTTT.

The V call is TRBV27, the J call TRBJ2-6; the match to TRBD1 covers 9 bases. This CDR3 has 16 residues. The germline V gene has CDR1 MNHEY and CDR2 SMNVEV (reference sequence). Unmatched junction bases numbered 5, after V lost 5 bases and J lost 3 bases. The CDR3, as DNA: TGTGCCAGCAGTCCGACAGGGGGAGATGGGGCCAACGTCCTGACTTTC. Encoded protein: CASSPTGGDGANVLTF.

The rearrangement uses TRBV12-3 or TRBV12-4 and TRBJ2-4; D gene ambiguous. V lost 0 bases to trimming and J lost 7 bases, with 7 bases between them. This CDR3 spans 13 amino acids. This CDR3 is CASSLAGWNIQYF. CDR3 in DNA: TGTGCCAGCAGTTTAGCCGGGTGGAACATTCAGTACTTC.

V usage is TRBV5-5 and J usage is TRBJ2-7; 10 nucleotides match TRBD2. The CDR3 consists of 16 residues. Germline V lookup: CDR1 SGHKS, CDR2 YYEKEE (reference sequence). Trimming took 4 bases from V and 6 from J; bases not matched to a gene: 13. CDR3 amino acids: CASSSRRTSGNIEQYF. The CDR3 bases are TGTGCCAGCAGCAGTAGGCGTACTAGCGGGAATATCGAGCAGTACTTC.

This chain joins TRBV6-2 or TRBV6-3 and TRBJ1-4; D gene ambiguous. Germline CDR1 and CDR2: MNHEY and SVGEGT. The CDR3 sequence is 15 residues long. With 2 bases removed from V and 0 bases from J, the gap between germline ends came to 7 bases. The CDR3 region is CASSYRGSTNEKLFF. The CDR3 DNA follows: TGTGCCAGCAGTTACAGAGGCTCAACTAATGAAAAACTGTTTTTT.

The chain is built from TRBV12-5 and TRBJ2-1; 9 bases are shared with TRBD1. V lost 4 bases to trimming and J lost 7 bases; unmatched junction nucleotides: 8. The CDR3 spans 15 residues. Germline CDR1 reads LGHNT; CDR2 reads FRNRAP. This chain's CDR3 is CASGSGTGRKNEQFF. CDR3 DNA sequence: TGTGCTAGTGGTTCCGGGACAGGGAGAAAGAATGAGCAGTTCTTC.

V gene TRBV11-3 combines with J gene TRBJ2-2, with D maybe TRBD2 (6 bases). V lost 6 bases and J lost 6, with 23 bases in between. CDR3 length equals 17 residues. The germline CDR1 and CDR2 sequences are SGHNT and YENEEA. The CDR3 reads CASSPRTVTSHPGELFF. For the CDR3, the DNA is TGTGCCAGCAGTCCACGGACGGTGACTAGTCACCCCGGGGAGCTGTTTTTT.

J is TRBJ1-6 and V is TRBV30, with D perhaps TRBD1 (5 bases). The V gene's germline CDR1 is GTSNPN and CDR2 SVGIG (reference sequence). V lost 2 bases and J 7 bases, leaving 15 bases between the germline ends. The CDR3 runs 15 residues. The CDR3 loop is CAWSTGGPKNSPLHF. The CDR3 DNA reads TGTGCCTGGAGTACGGGGGGACCGAAAAATTCACCCCTCCACTTT.

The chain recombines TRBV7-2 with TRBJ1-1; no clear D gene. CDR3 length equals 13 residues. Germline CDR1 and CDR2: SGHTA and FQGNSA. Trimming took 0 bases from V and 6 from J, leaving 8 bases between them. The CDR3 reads CASSLAGGSEAFF. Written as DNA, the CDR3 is TGTGCCAGCAGCTTAGCCGGAGGGTCTGAAGCTTTCTTT. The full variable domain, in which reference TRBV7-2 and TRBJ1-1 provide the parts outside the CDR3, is GAGVSQSPSNKVTEKGKDVELRCDPISGHTALYWYRQSLGQGLEFLIYFQGNSAPDKSGLPSDRFSAERTGGSVSTLTIQRTQQEDSAVYLCASSLAGGSEAFFGQGTRLTVV.

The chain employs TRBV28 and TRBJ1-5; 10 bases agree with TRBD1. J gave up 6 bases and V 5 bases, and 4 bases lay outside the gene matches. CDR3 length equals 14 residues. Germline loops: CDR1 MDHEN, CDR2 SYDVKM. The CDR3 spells CASSRQGATQPQHF. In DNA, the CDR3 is TGTGCCAGCAGTAGACAGGGGGCGACTCAGCCCCAGCATTTT.

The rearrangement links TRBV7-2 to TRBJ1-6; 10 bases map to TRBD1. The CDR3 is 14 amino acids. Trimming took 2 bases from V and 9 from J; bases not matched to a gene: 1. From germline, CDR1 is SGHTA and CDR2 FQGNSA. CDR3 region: CASSLRTGGSPLHF. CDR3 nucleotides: TGTGCCAGCAGCTTACGGACAGGGGGTTCACCCCTCCACTTT.